There are many counts of the clone carrying this T cell receptor beta chain. The antigen is unknown. The data derive from a study of shared clonotypes between healthy human individuals. The method was immunoSEQ multiplex PCR; TCRdb's version includes in-frame clones alone and lacks a portion of them. The table includes hundreds of thousands of clones, 74% detected once. The length of the CDR3 is 13 residues. The germline V gene encodes CDR1 MGHRA and CDR2 YSYEKL. Trimming cost V 3 bases and J 2 bases, with 8 bases left between them. Study-wide results and caveats: What naive subsets generally showed was a larger estimated richness than memory subsets showed.

The V call is TRBV4-1, the J call TRBJ2-7; the D gene is possibly TRBD2 (5 bases). The sequenced sample consisted of memory CD4+ T cells sorted from blood. Subset noted: CD45RA-negative fraction. This sequence originates from a woman in her 30s in good health. CDR3 bases: TGCGCCAGCAGCCATGTCGGGGCCTACGAGCAGTACTTC. Translating it yields CASSHVGAYEQYF.